This T cell receptor (beta chain) was obtained from a study of T cell repertoires in cytomegalovirus infection. Study-wide context: Shared public TCR beta signatures pointed to both CMV infection and a matching HLA type. Whole-study findings and limits: Using cumulative public TCR beta family frequency, the authors identified those who carried CMV together with the relevant HLA.

In TCRdb, the reads were re-called with MiXCR into one record per CDR3 protein. The sample has about 260,000 distinct CDR3 sequences; about 13% are singletons. The CDR3 runs to 12 residues. Per the germline V gene, CDR1 is SEHNR and CDR2 is FQNEAQ (reference sequence). V shed 7 bases and J shed 3 bases, with 9 bases lying between them. On this clonotype: Its target is not known.

The sample comprised PBMCs. The TCR sequence derives from a human donor in good health (CMV status not recorded). Some clones in this sample may be carry-over from other donors' samples. The chain couples TRBV7-9 to TRBJ1-2; D uncertain. The CDR3 loop reads CASTLSDYGYTF. Here the CDR3 DNA reads TGTGCCAGCACCCTCAGTGACTATGGCTACACCTTC. The whole variable domain, filled in from reference TRBV7-9 and TRBJ1-2, reads DTGVSQNPRHKITKRGQNVTFRCDPISEHNRLYWYRQTLGQGPEFLTYFQNEAQLEKSRLLSDRFSAERPKGSFSTLEIQRTEQGDSAMYLCASTLSDYGYTFGSGTRLTVV.